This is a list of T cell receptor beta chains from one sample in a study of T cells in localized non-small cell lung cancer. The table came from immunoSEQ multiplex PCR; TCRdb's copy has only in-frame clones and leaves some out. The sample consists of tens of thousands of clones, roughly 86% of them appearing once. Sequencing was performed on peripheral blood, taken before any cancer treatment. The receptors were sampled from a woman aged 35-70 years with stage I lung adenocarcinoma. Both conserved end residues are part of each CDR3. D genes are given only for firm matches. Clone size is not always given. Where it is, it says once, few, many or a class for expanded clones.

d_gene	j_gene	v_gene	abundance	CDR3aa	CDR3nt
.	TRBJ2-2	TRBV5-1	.	CASSLQQGSGELFF	TGCGCCAGCAGCTTGCAGCAGGGATCCGGGGAGCTGTTTTTT
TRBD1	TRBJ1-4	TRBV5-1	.	CASSSSGTGGYVEKLFF	TGCGCCAGCAGCTCTTCCGGGACAGGGGGCTATGTTGAAAAACTGTTTTTT
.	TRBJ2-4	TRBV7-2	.	CASSLPLAKNIQYF	TGTGCCAGCAGCTTACCCCTAGCCAAAAACATTCAGTACTTC
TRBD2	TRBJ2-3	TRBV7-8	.	CASSLGLAAGTDTQYF	TGTGCCAGCAGCTTAGGACTAGCGGCCGGCACGGATACGCAGTATTTT
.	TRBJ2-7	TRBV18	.	CASSPPSTGPNEQYF	TGTGCCAGCTCACCGCCCTCGACAGGACCTAACGAGCAGTACTTC
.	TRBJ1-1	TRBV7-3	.	CASSSSHGDTEAFF	TGTGCCAGCAGCTCTTCCCACGGGGACACTGAAGCTTTCTTT
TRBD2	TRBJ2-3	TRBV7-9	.	CASSLPLAGGSQAQYF	TGTGCCAGCAGCTTACCACTAGCGGGGGGGAGCCAGGCGCAGTATTTT
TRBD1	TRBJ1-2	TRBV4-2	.	CASSHDRRDSRAGGYTF	TGTGCCAGCAGCCATGATAGAAGGGACAGTCGGGCGGGCGGCTACACCTTC
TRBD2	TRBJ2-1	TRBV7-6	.	CASSLSPGGSEQFF	TGTGCCAGCAGCTTATCGCCGGGGGGTTCTGAGCAGTTCTTC
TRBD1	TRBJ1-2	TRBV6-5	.	CASSPNRGIGYTF	TGTGCCAGCAGCCCCAACAGGGGAATTGGCTACACCTTC
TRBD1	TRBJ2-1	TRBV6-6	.	CASSLVDRVSYNEQFF	TGTGCCAGCAGTCTCGTAGACAGGGTATCCTACAATGAGCAGTTCTTC
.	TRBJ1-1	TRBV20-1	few	CSASYLGEAFF	TGCAGTGCTAGTTACTTGGGGGAAGCTTTCTTT
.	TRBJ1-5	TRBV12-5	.	CASGTGFNQPQHF	TGTGCTAGTGGCACAGGGTTCAATCAGCCCCAGCATTTT
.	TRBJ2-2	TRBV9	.	CASSVEWPTNTGELFF	TGTGCCAGCAGCGTAGAATGGCCGACGAACACCGGGGAGCTGTTTTTT
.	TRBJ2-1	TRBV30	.	CAWSVLASDNEQFF	TGTGCCTGGAGTGTATTGGCCAGCGACAATGAGCAGTTCTTC
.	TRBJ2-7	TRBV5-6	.	CASSLAVTYEQYF	TGTGCCAGCAGCTTGGCAGTAACCTACGAGCAGTACTTC
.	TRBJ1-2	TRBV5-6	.	CASSVSARGYGYTF	TGTGCCAGCAGCGTGTCCGCACGGGGGTACGGCTACACCTTC
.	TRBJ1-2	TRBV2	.	CASRGTKNYGYTF	TGTGCCAGCAGGGGGACGAAAAACTATGGCTACACCTTC